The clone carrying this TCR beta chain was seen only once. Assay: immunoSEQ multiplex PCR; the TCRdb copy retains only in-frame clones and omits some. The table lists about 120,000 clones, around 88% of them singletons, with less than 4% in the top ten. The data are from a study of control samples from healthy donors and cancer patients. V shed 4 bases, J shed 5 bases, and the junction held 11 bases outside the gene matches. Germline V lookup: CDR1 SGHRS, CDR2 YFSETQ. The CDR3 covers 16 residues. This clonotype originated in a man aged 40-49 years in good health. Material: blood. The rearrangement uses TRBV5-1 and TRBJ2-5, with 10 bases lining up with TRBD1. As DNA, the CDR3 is TGCGCCAGCAGCCAAAGGGGCCGACAGGGGGCGGAGACCCAGTACTTC. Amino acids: CASSQRGRQGAETQYF.